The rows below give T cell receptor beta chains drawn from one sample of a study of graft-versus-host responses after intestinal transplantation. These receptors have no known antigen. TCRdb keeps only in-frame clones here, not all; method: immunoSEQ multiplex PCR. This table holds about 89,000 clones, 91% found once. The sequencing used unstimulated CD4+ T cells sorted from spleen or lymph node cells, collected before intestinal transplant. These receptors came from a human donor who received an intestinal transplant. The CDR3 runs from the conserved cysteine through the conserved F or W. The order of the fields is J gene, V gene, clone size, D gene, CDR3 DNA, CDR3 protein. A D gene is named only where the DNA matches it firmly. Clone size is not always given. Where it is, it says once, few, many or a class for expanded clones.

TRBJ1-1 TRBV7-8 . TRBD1 TGTGCCAGCAGCCGGCTCGACAGGGCCACTGAAGCTTTCTTT CASSRLDRATEAFF
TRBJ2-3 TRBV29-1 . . TGCAGCGCGACCCCAGGGACAGATACGCAGTATTTT CSATPGTDTQYF
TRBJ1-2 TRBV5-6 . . TGTGCCAGCAGCTTCTCGGACTATGGCTACACCTTC CASSFSDYGYTF
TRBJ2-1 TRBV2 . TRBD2 TGTGCCAGCAGGGTCGGGGGACTAGCGGACCATGAGCAGTTCTTC CASRVGGLADHEQFF
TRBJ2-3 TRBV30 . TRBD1 TGTGCCTGGAGTCGGGACAGGGCGACAGATACGCAGTATTTT CAWSRDRATDTQYF
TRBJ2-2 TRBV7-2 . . TGTGCCAGCAGCTCCGGGACTTATAACACCGGGGAGCTGTTTTTT CASSSGTYNTGELFF
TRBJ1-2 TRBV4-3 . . TGCGCCAGCAGCCAAGATTTGCCGGGGTTTCCAGCTAACTATGGCTACACCTTC CASSQDLPGFPANYGYTF
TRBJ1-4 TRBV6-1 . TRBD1 TGTGCCAGCAGGGCACAGGGGACGCAGGAAAAACTGTTTTTT CASRAQGTQEKLFF
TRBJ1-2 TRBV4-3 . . TGCGCCAGCAGCCCGACGCAGGACAGCATTAGGGTTGGCTACACCTTC CASSPTQDSIRVGYTF
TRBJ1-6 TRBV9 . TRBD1 TGTGCCAGCAGCGTAGGGGACAGGGATTCACCCCTCCACTTT CASSVGDRDSPLHF
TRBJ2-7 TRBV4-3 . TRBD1 TGCGCCAGCAGCCAGGAGGGACAGGCGGGCTACGAGCAGTACTTC CASSQEGQAGYEQYF
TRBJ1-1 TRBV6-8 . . TGTGCCAGCAGTTACTCAGGGGTGAACACTGAAGCTTTCTTT CASSYSGVNTEAFF
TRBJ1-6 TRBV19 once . TGTGCCAGTAGTATAGACCGGGGTTCACCCCTCCACTTT CASSIDRGSPLHF
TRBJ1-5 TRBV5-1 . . TGCGCCAGCAGCATGGAGGGAGGCGGGCCGGATCAGCCCCAGCATTTT CASSMEGGGPDQPQHF
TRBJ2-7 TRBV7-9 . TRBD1 TGTGCCAGCAGCCTATGGACAGGGGGCATGAACGAGCAGTACTTC CASSLWTGGMNEQYF
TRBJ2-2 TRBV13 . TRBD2 TGTGCCAGCAGCCCGCGACTAGCGGGGGCCCCCACCGGGGAGCTGTTTTTT CASSPRLAGAPTGELFF
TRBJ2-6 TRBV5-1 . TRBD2 TGCGCCAGCAGCCCCGGGACTAGCGGGGGGGGCTCTGGGGCCAACGTCCTGACTTTC CASSPGTSGGGSGANVLTF
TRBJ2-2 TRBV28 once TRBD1 TGTGCCAGCAGCTCCGTGGGGACAGGGGGCCCCGGGGAGCTGTTTTTT CASSSVGTGGPGELFF
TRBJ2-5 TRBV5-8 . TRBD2 TGTGCCAGCAGTCAGGGGACTAGCGGGGGGACAAAACAAGAGACCCAGTACTTC CASSQGTSGGTKQETQYF
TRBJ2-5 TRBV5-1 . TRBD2 TGCGCCAGCAGCTTGGAACTAGCGGGGGGAGAGACCCAGTACTTC CASSLELAGGETQYF
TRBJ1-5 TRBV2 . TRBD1 TGTGCCAGCCGAGACAGGGGGCGCGGGCAGCCCCAGCATTTT CASRDRGRGQPQHF
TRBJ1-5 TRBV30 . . TGTGCCTGGAGTCCCTCATCCCGTGTCCCAGGAATCGCTAGCAATCAGCCCCAGCATTTT CAWSPSSRVPGIASNQPQHF
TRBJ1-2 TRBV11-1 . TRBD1 TGTGCCAGCAGCAAGGGACAGGGGGCGGACTATGGCTACACCTTC CASSKGQGADYGYTF
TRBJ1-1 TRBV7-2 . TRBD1 TGTGCCAGCAGCGGGGGGACAGGGAGGAGCCCTGAAGCTTTCTTT CASSGGTGRSPEAFF
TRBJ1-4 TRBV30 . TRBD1 TGTGCCTGGACTACAGGGGCAACTAATGAAAAACTGTTTTTT CAWTTGATNEKLFF
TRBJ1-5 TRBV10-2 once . TGCGCCAGCAGTGAGAGACAGTTAAATCAGCCCCAGCATTTT CASSERQLNQPQHF
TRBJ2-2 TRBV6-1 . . TGTGCCAGCAGTGATGTAGGGAGAGGACCGAACACCGGGGAGCTGTTTTTT CASSDVGRGPNTGELFF
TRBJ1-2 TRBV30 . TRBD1 TGTGCCTGGAGTGTAGGGGGCGGGGCCTATGGCTACACCTTC CAWSVGGGAYGYTF
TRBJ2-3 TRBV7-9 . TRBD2 TGTGCCAGCAGCTTAGGGGCTAGCGGGAACACAGATACGCAGTATTTT CASSLGASGNTDTQYF
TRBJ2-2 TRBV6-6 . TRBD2 TGTGCCAGCAGCCCAGAAAGCGGGGGGGCCACCGGGGAGCTGTTTTTT CASSPESGGATGELFF
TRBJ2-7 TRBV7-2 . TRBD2 TGTGCCAGCAGCCCAAGCGGGGGGGCTTACGAGCAGTACTTC CASSPSGGAYEQYF
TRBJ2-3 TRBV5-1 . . TGCGCCAGCAGCTTGGCCGCCCTAGCGTACGACACAGATACGCAGTATTTT CASSLAALAYDTDTQYF
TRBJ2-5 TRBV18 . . TGTGCCAGCTCACCACGCAGTTCCCAGTCCTTCCAAGAGACCCAGTACTTC CASSPRSSQSFQETQYF
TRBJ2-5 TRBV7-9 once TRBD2 TGTGCCAGCAGCTTCCAGCGGGGGTTCCAAGAGACCCAGTACTTC CASSFQRGFQETQYF
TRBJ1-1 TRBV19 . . TGTGCCAGTATCTCGCGGCAGAACACTGAAGCTTTCTTT CASISRQNTEAFF